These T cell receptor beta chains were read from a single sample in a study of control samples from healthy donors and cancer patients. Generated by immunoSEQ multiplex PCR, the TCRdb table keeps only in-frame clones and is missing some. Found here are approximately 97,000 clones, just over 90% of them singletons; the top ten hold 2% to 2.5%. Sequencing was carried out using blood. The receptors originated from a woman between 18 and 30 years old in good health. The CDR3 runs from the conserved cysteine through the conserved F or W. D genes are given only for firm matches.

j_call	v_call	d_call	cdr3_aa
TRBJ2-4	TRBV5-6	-	CASSMTELAKNIQYF
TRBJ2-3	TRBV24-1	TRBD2	CATSDTFAGGLDTQYF
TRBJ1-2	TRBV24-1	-	CATMTPGYGYTF
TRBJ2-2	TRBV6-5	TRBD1	CASRGQGIYTGELFF
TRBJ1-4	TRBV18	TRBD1	CASSPSQGAWTNEKLFF
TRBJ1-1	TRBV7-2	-	CASSSTVTSNTEAFF
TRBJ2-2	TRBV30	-	CAWKALDRNTGELFF
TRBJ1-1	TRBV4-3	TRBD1	CASSHGQENTEAFF
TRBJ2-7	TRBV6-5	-	CASSRGPAYEQYF
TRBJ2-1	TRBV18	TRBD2	CASSPQDQRDNNEQFF
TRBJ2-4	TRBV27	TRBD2	CASSPWTSGAKNIQYF
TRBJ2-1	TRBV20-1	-	CSATLQGEQFF
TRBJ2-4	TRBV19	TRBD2	CASSISSLAGGPRWAKNIQYF
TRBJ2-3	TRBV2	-	CASREVGGASLTQYF
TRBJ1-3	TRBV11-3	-	CASSLAENTIYF
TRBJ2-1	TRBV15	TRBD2	CATSGSWGEGGNEQFF
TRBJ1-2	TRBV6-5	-	CASSYTVSHNYGYTF
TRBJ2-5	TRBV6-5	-	CASSTQGWETQYF
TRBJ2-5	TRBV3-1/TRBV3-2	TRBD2	CASSPPSSGFQETQYF
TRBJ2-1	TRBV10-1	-	CASSDFAYNEQFF
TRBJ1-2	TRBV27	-	CASSFGGNINYGYTF
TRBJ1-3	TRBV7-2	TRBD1	CASSLKEDRLGNTIYF